The 19 T cell receptor beta chains given below trace back to one sample, sequenced in a study of cytomegalovirus exposure and HLA in healthy donors. The PCR was carried out with 60 Vbeta primers and 13 Jbeta primers. Method: immunoSEQ multiplex PCR; TCRdb's copy keeps in-frame clones and lacks some. The sample lists some 110,000 clones; 75% to 80% were seen once. Material for sequencing was PBMCs. The receptors stem from a man aged 40-49 years in good health and CMV-seronegative.

The table lists this clone with a few counts. This chain uses TRBV28 with TRBJ2-1, with D perhaps TRBD2 (5 bases). This CDR3 is 14 amino acids long. Trimming removed 5 bases at V and 4 bases at J, with 12 bases between. Germline values: CDR1 MDHEN, CDR2 SYDVKM. The CDR3 loop is CASSPPGVYNEQFF. The CDR3 DNA sequence: TGTGCCAGCAGTCCCCCCGGGGTATACAATGAGCAGTTCTTC.

The table lists this clone with a few counts. The V call is TRBV28, the J call TRBJ1-1, with TRBD1 matching over 8 bases. Germline V CDR1 and CDR2: MDHEN, SYDVKM. The CDR3 is made up of 13 amino acids. J lost 2 bases, V lost 6 bases, and 2 bases had no gene match. The CDR3 coding sequence is TGTGCCAGCAGGGGACAGGTAAACACTGAAGCTTTCTTT. Translated: CASRGQVNTEAFF.

The gene calls are TRBV28 and TRBJ1-2, with D uncertain. This CDR3 region has 13 residues. The germline CDR1 and CDR2 sequences are MDHEN and SYDVKM. Trimming took off 3 bases at V and 4 bases at J, with 9 bases between the two ends. The CDR3 spells CASSLAESYGYTF. In DNA, the CDR3 is TGTGCCAGCAGTTTGGCAGAATCCTATGGCTACACCTTC.

The chain has TRBV19 and TRBJ2-7; 8 nucleotides line up with TRBD1. Losses at the gene ends were 5 bases for V and 6 bases for J; bases not matched to a gene: 15. This CDR3 is built from 16 residues. Germline V gene data show CDR1 as LNHDA and CDR2 as SQIVND (reference sequence). The CDR3 coding sequence is TGTGCCAGTAGTCCACAACAGGACAGGGTCGGGAGCGAGCAGTACTTC. It specifies CASSPQQDRVGSEQYF. Using reference TRBV19 and TRBJ2-7 for the parts outside the CDR3, the full variable domain is DGGITQSPKYLFRKEGQNVTLSCEQNLNHDAMYWYRQDPGQGLRLIYYSQIVNDFQKGDIAEGYSVSREKKESFPLTVTSAQKNPTAFYLCASSPQQDRVGSEQYFGPGTRLTVT.

This clone was picked up a small number of times. The genes are TRBV7-3 and TRBJ2-2, with 7 bases fitting TRBD1. The germline V gene encodes CDR1 SGHTA and CDR2 FQGTGA. J gave up 7 bases and V 8 bases, and 10 bases lay outside the gene matches. This CDR3 contains 14 residues. Here the CDR3 reads CASGQQGIVGELFF. The CDR3 DNA follows: TGTGCCAGCGGACAACAGGGGATCGTCGGGGAGCTGTTTTTT. The full variable domain, in which reference TRBV7-3 and TRBJ2-2 provide the parts outside the CDR3, is GAGVSQTPSNKVTEKGKYVELRCDPISGHTALYWYRQSLGQGPEFLIYFQGTGAADDSGLPNDRFFAVRPEGSVSTLKIQRTERGDSAVYLCASGQQGIVGELFFGEGSRLTVL.

V is TRBV10-1 and J is TRBJ2-7, with D perhaps TRBD1 (6 bases). The CDR3 contains 11 residues. CDR1 is WNHNN, CDR2 SYGVQD, per germline (reference sequence). Trimming cost V 9 bases and J 4 bases, with 10 bases left between them. The CDR3, as DNA: TGCGCCAGGACAGGACCATACGAGCAGTACTTC. This encodes CARTGPYEQYF.

The chain joins TRBV5-1 to TRBJ1-4; D is ambiguous. The ends were cut back, 4 bases at V and 1 base at J, with 5 bases in the middle. This CDR3 spans 13 amino acids. CDR1 and CDR2 (germline): SGHRS, YFSETQ. As DNA, the CDR3 is TGCGCCAGCAGCCCCGGAACTAATGAAAAACTGTTTTTT. Translation gives CASSPGTNEKLFF.

This clone turned up a few times. V usage is TRBV5-1 and J usage is TRBJ1-1; D is undetermined. Germline V gene data show CDR1 as SGHRS and CDR2 as YFSETQ. The CDR3 is 13 residues long. The V gene lost 2 bases and the J gene lost 1 base, with 6 bases spanning the gap. The CDR3 region is CASSLRGNTEAFF. CDR3 coding DNA: TGCGCCAGCAGCTTACGGGGGAACACTGAAGCTTTCTTT.

The CDR3 protein is CSVGEQGVKSGYTF. As DNA, the CDR3 is TGCAGCGTTGGAGAACAGGGGGTAAAATCTGGCTACACCTTC. The gene calls are TRBV29-1 and TRBJ1-2, with 8 bases identical to TRBD1. Germline V gene data show CDR1 as SQVTM and CDR2 as ANQGSEA. The CDR3 contains 14 residues. V shed 4 bases and J 7 bases; nucleotides not matched to a gene: 11. Together with reference TRBV29-1 and TRBJ1-2, the CDR3 gives the full variable domain: SAVISQKPSRDICQRGTSLTIQCQVDSQVTMMFWYRQQPGQSLTLIATANQGSEATYESGFVIDKFPISRPNLTFSTLTVSNMSPEDSSIYLCSVGEQGVKSGYTFGSGTRLTVV.

J is TRBJ2-2 and V is TRBV28; a weak D match, TRBD2 (6 bases). The CDR3 totals 14 residues. Trimming took 6 bases from V and 3 from J, leaving 11 bases between them. CDR1 and CDR2 from the germline V gene are MDHEN and SYDVKM. CDR3 residues: CASRMTSDTGELFF. CDR3 DNA: TGTGCCAGCAGAATGACTAGTGACACCGGGGAGCTGTTTTTT.

V is TRBV27 and J is TRBJ2-5; D may match TRBD1 or TRBD2 (5 bases each). The DNA end favors TRBJ2-7, so the J call may be wrong. CDR1 is MNHEY, CDR2 SMNVEV, per germline (reference sequence). The CDR3 is 11 amino acids. The DNA for the CDR3 is TGTGCCAGCACCTGGGGACACGAGCAGTACTTC. Encoded protein: CASTWGHEQYF.

V usage is TRBV6-6 and J usage is TRBJ2-4; D call uncertain. CDR1 is MNHNY, CDR2 SVGAGI, per germline (reference sequence). Trimming shortened V by 3 bases and J by 7 bases, and 7 bases separated the two germline ends. The CDR3 runs 12 residues. The CDR3 coding sequence is TGTGCCAGCAGTTATGAACTGAACATTCAGTACTTC. Encoded protein: CASSYELNIQYF.

V gene TRBV7-3 combines with J gene TRBJ1-1, with D tentatively TRBD1 (5 bases). V shed 0 bases and J shed 2 bases, with 10 bases lying between them. The CDR3 runs 15 residues. Germline values: CDR1 SGHTA, CDR2 FQGTGA. DNA for the CDR3: TGTGCCAGCAGCTTAACGGGGCCTAGTAACACTGAAGCTTTCTTT. Its translation: CASSLTGPSNTEAFF.

The V and J genes are TRBV7-9 and TRBJ1-1, with no clear D. Germline V gives CDR1 SEHNR, CDR2 FQNEAQ (reference sequence). V dropped 2 bases and J dropped 1 base, with 17 bases sitting between them. The CDR3 loop spans 17 amino acids. The DNA of the CDR3 is TGTGCCAGCAGCTTACTGGTATTGGTGGGGAGGAACACTGAAGCTTTCTTT. Translation: CASSLLVLVGRNTEAFF. Full variable domain (rest looked up from reference TRBV7-9 and TRBJ1-1): DTGVSQNPRHKITKRGQNVTFRCDPISEHNRLYWYRQTLGQGPEFLTYFQNEAQLEKSRLLSDRFSAERPKGSFSTLEIQRTEQGDSAMYLCASSLLVLVGRNTEAFFGQGTRLTVV.

This clone was seen only once. The chain uses TRBV11-2 and TRBJ2-7, with 7 bases identical to TRBD1. This CDR3 has 17 residues. V gave up 5 bases and J gave up 1 base; unmatched junction bases: 14. The germline CDR1 and CDR2 sequences are SGHAT and FQNNGV. CDR3 sequence reads: CASSEPTGTEFSYEQYF. CDR3 nucleotide sequence: TGTGCCAGCAGCGAACCTACCGGGACAGAGTTTTCCTACGAGCAGTACTTC.

The chain joins TRBV6-6 to TRBJ1-2, with D unclear. This CDR3 spans 11 amino acids. Germline lookup yields CDR1 MNHNY and CDR2 SVGAGI (reference sequence). Trimming removed 7 bases at V and 5 bases at J, with 8 bases between. CDR3 amino acids: CASKKEYGYTF. As DNA, the CDR3 is TGTGCCAGCAAGAAGGAGTATGGCTACACCTTC.

J is TRBJ1-4 and V is TRBV6-1; maybe TRBD1 (6 bases). With 4 bases removed from V and 7 bases from J, the gap between germline ends came to 16 bases. The CDR3 length is 15 residues. CDR1 and CDR2 (germline): MNHNS, SASEGT. CDR3 DNA: TGTGCCAGCAGTGCCCCAACAGGGCCAGGTGAAAAACTGTTTTTT. It is translated as CASSAPTGPGEKLFF.

This chain links TRBV5-4 with TRBJ1-2, with 7 bases aligning to TRBD1. The CDR3 spans 16 residues. The V and J ends lost 4 bases and 0 bases, in that order; junction bases with no gene match: 9. Germline V CDR1 and CDR2: SGHNT, YYREEE (reference sequence). In nucleotides, the CDR3 is TGTGCCAGCAGCCTAGGACAGGCGCAAACTAACTATGGCTACACCTTC. This sequence encodes CASSLGQAQTNYGYTF.

The V and J genes are TRBV28 and TRBJ2-3; D perhaps matches TRBD1 (6 bases). Germline lookup yields CDR1 MDHEN and CDR2 SYDVKM. This CDR3 has 15 residues. V was shortened by 5 bases and J by 5 bases, with 17 bases between the two germline ends. DNA of the CDR3: TGTGCCAGCAGTCCTACAGGGTTATCAGTAGATACGCAGTATTTT. This encodes CASSPTGLSVDTQYF.